This entry lists 13 T cell receptor beta chains sequenced from one sample in a study of response to subunit inactivated influenza vaccine (dated by TCRdb to the late 2010s). The receptor library was made with RT-PCR. Sequencing was performed on an Illumina HiSeq 2500. TCRdb reworked the public reads: Q25 trimming with fastp, MiXCR clone assembly, productive beta chains retained. Entries that share a CDR3 protein sequence are merged under the most common genes and DNA. The sample table contains 280,000 or so distinct CDR3 sequences; only one count was recorded for 20% to 25% of them. Roughly a tenth of the sample rests with the top ten. The input for sequencing was PBMCs from blood, taken about 20 months after vaccination. All receptors derive from a man between 50 and 69 years old who received an inactivated influenza vaccine. Donor details come from another sample of the same person, matched by shared clones.

V and J are TRBV20-1 and TRBJ2-5, with 12 bases matching TRBD1. The germline gives CDR1 DFQATT, CDR2 SNEGSKA (reference sequence). J was trimmed by 4 bases and V by 5 bases; bases with no gene match: 5. The CDR3 length is 14 residues. The chain's CDR3 is CSAGDRGLVETQYF. The CDR3 DNA reads TGCAGTGCTGGGGACAGGGGGCTGGTAGAGACCCAGTACTTC.

This clonotype was observed many times. The DNA of the CDR3 is TGCAGCGTCGGGACAGAGGCTGGAAACACCATATATTTT. Its translation: CSVGTEAGNTIYF. The gene calls are TRBV29-1 and TRBJ1-3; 7 bases align to TRBD1. With V trimmed by 6 bases and J by 2 bases, 4 bases remained unmatched. Germline V gene data show CDR1 as SQVTM and CDR2 as ANQGSEA. This CDR3 is built from 13 residues. Full variable domain (rest looked up from reference TRBV29-1 and TRBJ1-3): SAVISQKPSRDICQRGTSLTIQCQVDSQVTMMFWYRQQPGQSLTLIATANQGSEATYESGFVIDKFPISRPNLTFSTLTVSNMSPEDSSIYLCSVGTEAGNTIYFGEGSWLTVV.

In this sample, this clonotype turned up a few times. The rearrangement links TRBV6-4 to TRBJ1-3; TRBD1 is a possible D gene (5 bases). The CDR3 runs to 16 residues. Trimming removed 2 bases at V and 2 bases at J, with 13 bases between. Germline V lookup: CDR1 MRHNA, CDR2 SNTAGT. CDR3 bases: TGTGCCAGCAGTGACCCCGGGACCCCAGCTGGAAACACCATATATTTT. It translates to CASSDPGTPAGNTIYF.

This clonotype was counted between two and nine times. The chain carries TRBV10-3 and TRBJ1-1; a possible D gene is TRBD1 (5 bases). This CDR3 contains 14 residues. Germline V lookup: CDR1 ENHRY, CDR2 SYGVKD. V lost 2 bases and J lost 3, with 10 bases in between. The chain's CDR3 is CAISESSGDTEAFF. In DNA, the CDR3 is TGTGCCATCAGTGAGAGTTCGGGGGACACTGAAGCTTTCTTT.

This chain connects TRBV2 to TRBJ2-1; 8 bases are a match to TRBD1. Trimming removed 6 bases from V and 5 bases from J; junction bases left unmatched: 9. Germline V CDR1 and CDR2: SNHLY, FYNNEI. CDR3 length equals 15 residues. This chain's CDR3 is CASRQGQANNNEQFF. As DNA, the CDR3 is TGTGCCAGCAGGCAGGGACAGGCAAACAACAATGAGCAGTTCTTC.

The DNA of the CDR3 is TGCAGCGTGGGGAGTTGGAGAGATACGCAGTATTTT. Protein sequence: CSVGSWRDTQYF. V gene TRBV29-1 combines with J gene TRBJ2-3, with TRBD2 as a possible D gene (5 bases). V was pared by 6 bases and J by 5 bases, with 12 bases between. The CDR3 extends over 12 amino acids. Germline CDR1 is SQVTM and CDR2 is ANQGSEA.

A few counts support this clonotype. At one boundary the junction diverges from the germline segment, which might be a read error. V is TRBV7-2 and J is TRBJ1-6; D gene uncertain. This CDR3 region has 14 residues. Germline V gene data show CDR1 as SGHTA and CDR2 as FQGNSA. The CDR3 protein is CASSPSQYSSPLHF. The CDR3 nucleotides are TGTGCCAGCAGCCCCAGTCAATATAGTTCACCCCTCCACTTT.

This clonotype was observed a few times. V usage is TRBV3-1 and J usage is TRBJ2-4, with D uncertain. Germline CDR1 and CDR2: LGHDT and YNNKEL (reference sequence). Deletions cut 1 base from V and 7 bases from J, with 2 bases between. This CDR3 is built from 11 residues. CDR3 in DNA: TGTGCCAGCAGCCAAGTTAACATTCAGTACTTC. It yields the protein CASSQVNIQYF. Full variable domain (missing parts from reference TRBV3-1 and TRBJ2-4): DTAVSQTPKYLVTQMGNDKSIKCEQNLGHDTMYWYKQDSKKFLKIMFSYNNKELIINETVPNRFSPKSPDKAHLNLHINSLELGDSAVYFCASSQVNIQYFGAGTRLSVL.

The rearrangement links TRBV20-1 to TRBJ2-3; no reliable D call. Germline V lookup: CDR1 DFQATT, CDR2 SNEGSKA (reference sequence). The CDR3 is made up of 16 amino acids. V was trimmed by 6 bases and J by 0 bases, leaving 19 bases between them. The CDR3 nucleotides read TGCAGTGCCAAAAAGGGCCAGCTATTAAGCACAGATACGCAGTATTTT. As protein: CSAKKGQLLSTDTQYF.

Remarks on this clonotype: One junction end does not reproduce the germline sequence, and a read error may be involved. V and J are TRBV28 and TRBJ2-1; a possible D gene is TRBD2 (6 bases). Germline CDR1 and CDR2: MDHEN and SYDVKM. The CDR3 loop spans 12 amino acids. In DNA form, the CDR3 reads TGCACCTCGCGGGACCCTTACAATGAGCAGTTCTTC. Translating gives CTSRDPYNEQFF.

This rearrangement joins TRBV5-1 to TRBJ1-6; D gene ambiguous. Trimming stripped 1 base from V and 3 bases from J, with 5 bases between. Germline V gene lookup returns CDR1 SGHRS and CDR2 YFSETQ. The CDR3 covers 14 residues. The CDR3 sequence: CASSLTDYNSPLHF. CDR3 in DNA: TGCGCCAGCAGCTTGACAGACTATAATTCACCCCTCCACTTT. The full variable domain, completed using reference TRBV5-1 and TRBJ1-6, is KAGVTQTPRYLIKTRGQQVTLSCSPISGHRSVSWYQQTPGQGLQFLFEYFSETQRNKGNFPGRFSGRQFSNSRSEMNVSTLELGDSALYLCASSLTDYNSPLHFGNGTRLTVT.

The chain couples TRBV5-1 to TRBJ2-4, with a weak D call TRBD2 (6 bases). The V gene lost 1 base and the J gene lost 9 bases, with 11 bases spanning the gap. The length of the CDR3 is 13 residues. Germline V gene sequence: CDR1 SGHRS, CDR2 YFSETQ. CDR3: CASSLNRRGIQYF. The CDR3 nucleotides are TGCGCCAGCAGCTTGAACCGGAGGGGCATTCAGTACTTC.

This clonotype was counted between two and nine times. V is TRBV7-8 and J is TRBJ2-1, with TRBD2 matching 14 bases. Germline V gene data show CDR1 as SGHVS and CDR2 as FQNEAQ. V trimming: 1 base; J trimming: 10 bases; junction bases outside the gene matches: 12. This CDR3 is 18 amino acids long. Here the CDR3 reads CASSLVGGTSGSIREQFF. Written as DNA, the CDR3 is TGTGCCAGCAGCTTAGTCGGAGGGACTAGCGGGAGTATCAGGGAGCAGTTCTTC.